These 7 T cell receptor beta chains were all obtained from the same sample, sequenced in a study of T cells after yellow fever vaccination (dated by TCRdb to the late 2010s). Libraries were constructed by 5' RACE. The run used an Illumina HiSeq 2500. TCRdb took the public reads, trimmed them with fastp at Q25, ran MiXCR for clone calling and kept in-frame beta chains. Every CDR3 protein is listed once, alongside the most common genes and DNA of its rows. This sample gives 450,000 to 650,000 distinct CDR3 sequences in total; just over 20% of them show up just once. 15% to 20% of the sample rests with the top ten. In light of the paper, this sample's treatment or condition label describes: live attenuated yellow fever vaccine strain. Source: PBMCs, taken approximately 20 days after the first yellow fever vaccination. These receptors came from a young man who received the YFV17D yellow fever vaccine.

This chain uses TRBV20-1 with TRBJ2-6; D not certain. The CDR3 is 15 amino acids. Deletions cut 0 bases from V and 0 bases from J, with 6 bases between. CDR1 DFQATT and CDR2 SNEGSKA come from the germline V gene (reference sequence). For the CDR3, the DNA is TGCAGTGCTAGAGATCTTGGCTCTGGGGCCAACGTCCTGACTTTC. Translation: CSARDLGSGANVLTF.

Only a few counts were recorded for this clonotype. This CDR3 reads CASGPGSYEQYF. The CDR3 DNA reads as TGTGCCAGCGGCCCGGGGTCCTACGAGCAGTACTTC. The rearrangement joins TRBV12-3 or TRBV12-4 to TRBJ2-7; a weak D match, TRBD2 (5 bases). V was pared by 8 bases and J by 1 base, with 9 bases between. CDR3 length: 12 residues.

This clonotype was observed a few times. The chain uses TRBV9 and TRBJ2-2, with 11 bases fitting TRBD2. Germline values: CDR1 SGDLS, CDR2 YYNGEE. CDR3 length equals 15 residues. V shed 3 bases, J shed 4 bases, and the junction held 2 bases outside the gene matches. The CDR3 region is CASSGLAGGTGELFF. In nucleotides, the CDR3 is TGTGCCAGCAGCGGGCTAGCGGGGGGCACCGGGGAGCTGTTTTTT.

The chain is built from TRBV18 and TRBJ1-5; D gene ambiguous. Deletions cut 2 bases from V and 5 bases from J, with 10 bases between. CDR1 is KGHSH, CDR2 LQKENI, per germline. This CDR3 region has 14 residues. The CDR3: CASSPVLSDQPQHF. For the CDR3, the DNA is TGTGCCAGCTCACCAGTCCTATCGGATCAGCCCCAGCATTTT.

The genes are TRBV9 and TRBJ1-1; D may be TRBD1 (5 bases). Deletions cut 3 bases from V and 7 bases from J, with 16 bases between. Germline values: CDR1 SGDLS, CDR2 YYNGEE. There are 14 residues in the CDR3. The CDR3 protein is CASSEGNSLREAFF. The CDR3 bases are TGTGCCAGCAGCGAGGGGAACAGTCTCCGTGAAGCTTTCTTT.

The chain recombines TRBV20-1 with TRBJ1-1; TRBD1 aligns across 8 bases. From germline, CDR1 is DFQATT and CDR2 SNEGSKA (reference sequence). V lost 5 bases and J lost 4; bases outside the gene matches: 6. The CDR3 sequence is 13 residues long. The CDR3 is CSAGGTGGTEAFF. For the CDR3, the DNA is TGCAGTGCTGGGGGAACAGGGGGCACTGAAGCTTTCTTT.

The chain has TRBV20-1 and TRBJ2-3, with D hard to call. Germline V CDR1 and CDR2: DFQATT, SNEGSKA (reference sequence). Trimming pared 0 bases from V and 1 base from J, leaving 14 bases between. This CDR3 has 16 residues. The CDR3 reads CSARDRLGHGTDTQYF. Here the CDR3 DNA reads TGCAGTGCTAGAGATCGTCTAGGGCACGGCACAGATACGCAGTATTTT.